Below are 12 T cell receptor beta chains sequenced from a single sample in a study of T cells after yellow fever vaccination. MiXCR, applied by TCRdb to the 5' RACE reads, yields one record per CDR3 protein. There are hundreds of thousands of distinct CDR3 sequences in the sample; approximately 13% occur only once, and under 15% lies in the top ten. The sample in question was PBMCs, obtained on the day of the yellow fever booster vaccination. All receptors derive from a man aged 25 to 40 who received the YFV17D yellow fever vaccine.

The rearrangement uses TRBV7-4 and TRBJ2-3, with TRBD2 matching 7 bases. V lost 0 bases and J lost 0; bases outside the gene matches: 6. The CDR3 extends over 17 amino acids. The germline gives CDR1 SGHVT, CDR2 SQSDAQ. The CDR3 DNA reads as TGTGCCAGCAGCTTAGCGCTGCGGGAGAAGAGCACAGATACGCAGTATTTT. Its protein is CASSLALREKSTDTQYF.

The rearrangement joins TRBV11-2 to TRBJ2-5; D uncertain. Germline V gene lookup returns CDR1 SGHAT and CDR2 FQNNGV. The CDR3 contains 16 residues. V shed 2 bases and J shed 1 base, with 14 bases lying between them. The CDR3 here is CASSLTPRGFQETQYF. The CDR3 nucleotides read TGTGCCAGCAGCTTAACCCCTCGCGGCTTCCAAGAGACCCAGTACTTC. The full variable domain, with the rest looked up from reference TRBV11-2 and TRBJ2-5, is EAGVAQSPRYKIIEKRQSVAFWCNPISGHATLYWYQQILGQGPKLLIQFQNNGVVDDSQLPKDRFSAERLKGVDSTLKIQPAKLEDSAVYLCASSLTPRGFQETQYFGPGTRLLVL.

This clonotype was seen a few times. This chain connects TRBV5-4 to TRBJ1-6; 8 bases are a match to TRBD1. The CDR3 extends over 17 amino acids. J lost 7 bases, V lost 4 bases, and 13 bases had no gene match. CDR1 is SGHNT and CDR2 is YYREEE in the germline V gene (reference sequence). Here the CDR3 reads CASSADRGSRPNSPLHF. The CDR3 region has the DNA TGTGCCAGCAGCGCCGACAGGGGTTCAAGGCCCAATTCACCCCTCCACTTT.

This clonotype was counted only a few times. The chain's CDR3 is CASSLGLSKESDTQYF. The CDR3, as DNA: TGCGCCAGCAGCTTGGGACTCTCAAAGGAATCAGATACGCAGTATTTT. The rearrangement joins TRBV5-1 to TRBJ2-3; D is ambiguous. The CDR3 consists of 16 residues. Germline V gives CDR1 SGHRS, CDR2 YFSETQ. The V end was cut by 0 bases, the J end by 4 bases, with 15 bases between.

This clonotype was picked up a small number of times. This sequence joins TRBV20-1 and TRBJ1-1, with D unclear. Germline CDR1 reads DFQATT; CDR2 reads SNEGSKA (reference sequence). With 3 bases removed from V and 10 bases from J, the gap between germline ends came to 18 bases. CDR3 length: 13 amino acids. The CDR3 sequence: CSASRMAAGGAFF. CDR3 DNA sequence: TGCAGTGCTAGTCGTATGGCTGCCGGAGGAGCTTTCTTT.

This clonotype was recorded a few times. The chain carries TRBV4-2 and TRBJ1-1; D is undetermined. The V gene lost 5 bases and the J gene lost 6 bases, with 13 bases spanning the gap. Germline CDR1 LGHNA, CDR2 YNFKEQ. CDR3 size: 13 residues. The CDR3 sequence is CASSLRRWAEAFF. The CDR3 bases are TGTGCCAGCAGCTTAAGACGATGGGCTGAAGCTTTCTTT.

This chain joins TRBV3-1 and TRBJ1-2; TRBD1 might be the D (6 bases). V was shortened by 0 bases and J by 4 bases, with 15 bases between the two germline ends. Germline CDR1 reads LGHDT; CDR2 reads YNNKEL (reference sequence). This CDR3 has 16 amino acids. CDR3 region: CASSQDSRGGGYGYTF. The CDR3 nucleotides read TGTGCCAGCAGCCAAGATTCGCGTGGGGGCGGCTATGGCTACACCTTC.

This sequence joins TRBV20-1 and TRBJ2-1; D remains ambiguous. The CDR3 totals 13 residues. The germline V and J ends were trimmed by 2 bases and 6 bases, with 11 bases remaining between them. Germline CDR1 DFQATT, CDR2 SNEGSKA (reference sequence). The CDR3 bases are TGCAGTGCTAGATCCCCTCTATCCAATGAGCAGTTCTTC. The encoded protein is CSARSPLSNEQFF.

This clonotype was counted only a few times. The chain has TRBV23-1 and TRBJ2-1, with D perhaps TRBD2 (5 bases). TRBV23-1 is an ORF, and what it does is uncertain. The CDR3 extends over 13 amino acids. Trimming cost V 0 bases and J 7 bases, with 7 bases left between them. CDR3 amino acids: CASSQSRENEQFF. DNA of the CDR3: TGCGCCAGCAGTCAATCGAGGGAAAATGAGCAGTTCTTC.

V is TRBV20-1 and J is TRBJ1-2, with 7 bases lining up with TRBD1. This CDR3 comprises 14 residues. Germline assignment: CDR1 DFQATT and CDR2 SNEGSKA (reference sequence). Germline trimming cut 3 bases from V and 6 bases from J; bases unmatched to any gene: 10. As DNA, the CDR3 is TGCAGTGCTAGCACAGGGGAGGTAGAAAATGGCTACACCTTC. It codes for CSASTGEVENGYTF.

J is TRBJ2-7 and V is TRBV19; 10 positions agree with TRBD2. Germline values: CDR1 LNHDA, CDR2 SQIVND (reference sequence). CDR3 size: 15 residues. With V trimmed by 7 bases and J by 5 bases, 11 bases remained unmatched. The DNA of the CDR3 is TGTGCCAGTACCCCTAGCGGGAGATCACGACACGAGCAGTACTTC. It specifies CASTPSGRSRHEQYF.

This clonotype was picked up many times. CDR3 protein: CASSYAVMNTEAFF. CDR3 DNA: TGTGCCAGCAGTTATGCGGTTATGAACACTGAAGCTTTCTTT. The V and J genes are TRBV6-2 or TRBV6-3 and TRBJ1-1; D not certain. Germline assignment: CDR1 MNHEY and CDR2 SVGEGT. The CDR3 has 14 residues. V gave up 3 bases and J gave up 0 bases, with 8 bases separating them.